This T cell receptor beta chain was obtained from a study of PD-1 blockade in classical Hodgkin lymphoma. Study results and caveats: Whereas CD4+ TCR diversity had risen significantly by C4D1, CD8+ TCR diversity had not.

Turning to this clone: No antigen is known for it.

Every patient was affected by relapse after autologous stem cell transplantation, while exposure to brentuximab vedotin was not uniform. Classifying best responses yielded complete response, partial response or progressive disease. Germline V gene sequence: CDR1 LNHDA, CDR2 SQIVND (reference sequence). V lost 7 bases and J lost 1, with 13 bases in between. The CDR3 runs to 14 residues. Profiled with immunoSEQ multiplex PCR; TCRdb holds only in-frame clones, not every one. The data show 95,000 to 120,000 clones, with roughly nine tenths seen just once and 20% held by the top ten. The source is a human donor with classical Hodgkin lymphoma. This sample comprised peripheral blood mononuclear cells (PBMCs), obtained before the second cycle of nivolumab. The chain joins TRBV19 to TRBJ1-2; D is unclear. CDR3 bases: TGTGCCAGTACCACCGGCTGGGATAACTATGGCTACACCTTC. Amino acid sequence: CASTTGWDNYGYTF.